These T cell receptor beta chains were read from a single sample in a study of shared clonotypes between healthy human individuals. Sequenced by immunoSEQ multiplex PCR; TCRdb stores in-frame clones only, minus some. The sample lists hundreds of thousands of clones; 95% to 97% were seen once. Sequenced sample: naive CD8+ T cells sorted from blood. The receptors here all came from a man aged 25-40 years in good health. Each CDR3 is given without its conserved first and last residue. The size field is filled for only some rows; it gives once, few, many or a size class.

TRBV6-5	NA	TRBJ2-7	ASSYAGSSYEQY
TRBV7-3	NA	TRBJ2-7	ASSLEPSGRNEQY
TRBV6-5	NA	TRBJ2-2	ASSYGTGTRVGLF
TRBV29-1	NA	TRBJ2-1	SVEDLGGRGSYNEQF
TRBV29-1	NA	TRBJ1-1	SVGPGDVEAF
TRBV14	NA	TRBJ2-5	ASSQEGGYPTQY
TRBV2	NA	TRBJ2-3	ASSEAQGPTDTQY
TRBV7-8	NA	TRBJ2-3	ASSLAGELDTQY
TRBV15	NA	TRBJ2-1	ATSPQGWELLSYNEQF
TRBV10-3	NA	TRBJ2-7	AIREHGLAEYEQY
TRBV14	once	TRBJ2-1	ASSQESGLVYNEQF
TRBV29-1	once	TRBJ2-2	SVVEFGELF
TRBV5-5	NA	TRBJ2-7	ASSWRLDEQY
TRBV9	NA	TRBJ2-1	ASSHVLSNGDEQF
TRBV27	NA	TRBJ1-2	ASTTGGYGYT
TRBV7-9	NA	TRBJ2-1	ASSPPTSGYSYNEQF
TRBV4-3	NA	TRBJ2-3	ASSQQGAKDTQY
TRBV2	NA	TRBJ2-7	ASSDWGRSPEQY
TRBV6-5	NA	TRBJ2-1	ASSPGGNEQF
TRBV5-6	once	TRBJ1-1	ASSLQTLEAF
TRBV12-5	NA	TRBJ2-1	ASGFHREFSYNEQF
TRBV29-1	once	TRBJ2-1	SVLSHGNSYNEQF
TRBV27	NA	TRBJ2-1	ASSLWTAQEYGEQF
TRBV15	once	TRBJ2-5	ATSRLDRGDQETQY
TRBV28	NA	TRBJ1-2	ASSNDRSYGYT
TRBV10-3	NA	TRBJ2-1	AISVPGTSGRTEQF
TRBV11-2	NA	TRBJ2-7	ASSLLQDYEQY
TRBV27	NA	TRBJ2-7	ASRPVPSTYEQY
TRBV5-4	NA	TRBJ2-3	ASSHFQGDSDTQY
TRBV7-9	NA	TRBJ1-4	ASSPPQGEKLF
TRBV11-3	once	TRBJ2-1	ASSSDREPYNEQF